Described below is a single TCR beta chain sequence and its context. TCRdb's table, derived via immunoSEQ multiplex PCR, lists solely in-frame clones and lacks some. The data contain 150,000 to 200,000 clones, 92% of them singletons. The data are from a study of T cell responses to AZD1222 COVID-19 vaccine. Germline-derived CDR1 and CDR2 are SGHNT and YYREEE (reference sequence). V lost 5 bases and J lost 6, with 8 bases in between. The CDR3 sequence is 12 residues long. The sample here was peripheral blood, taken on day 0 of AZD1222 vaccination. The genes are TRBV5-4 and TRBJ2-2; unclear D gene. This receptor was taken from an adult in good health. CDR3 nucleotide sequence: TGTGCCAGCAGGGGGATGTCCGGGGAGCTGTTTTTT. Encoded protein: CASRGMSGELFF.